The clone carrying this T cell receptor (beta chain) was picked up many times. Its specificity is not known. The record originates from a study of regulatory T cells in long-lasting Graves disease. Whole-study results and caveats: Persistent patients had a count of shared public clonotypes (under 3,000) that exceeded that of new patients (approximately 1,000). Study of thyroid tissue was not done, with only peripheral blood studied. TCR diversity was lower in persistent Graves' patients (versus newly diagnosed ones).

Construction of the TCR beta libraries employed iRepertoire HTBI primers in conjunction with Arm-PCR of CDR3 regions. One entry per CDR3 protein results from TCRdb running MiXCR on the multiplex PCR reads. Found here are about 430,000 distinct CDR3 sequences, roughly a fifth of them singletons; the top ten hold 13% to 15%. Specified time point: persistent/refractory GD, antithyroid drugs over 5 years with positive TRAb. Researchers made the TCR library from RNA that was extracted from PBMCs. V shed 6 bases and J 3 bases; nucleotides not matched to a gene: 7. CDR1 is DFQATT, CDR2 SNEGSKA, per germline (reference sequence). The CDR3 totals 14 residues.

The TCR originated in a female donor with Graves disease. The sequenced sample was peripheral blood mononuclear cells (PBMCs), obtained when the disease was refractory, from a patient treated with antithyroid drugs. V gene TRBV20-1 combines with J gene TRBJ2-7, with 11 bases fitting TRBD1. Here the CDR3 reads CSANPGTGGYEQYF. The CDR3, as DNA: TGCAGTGCCAATCCAGGGACAGGGGGCTACGAGCAGTACTTC.